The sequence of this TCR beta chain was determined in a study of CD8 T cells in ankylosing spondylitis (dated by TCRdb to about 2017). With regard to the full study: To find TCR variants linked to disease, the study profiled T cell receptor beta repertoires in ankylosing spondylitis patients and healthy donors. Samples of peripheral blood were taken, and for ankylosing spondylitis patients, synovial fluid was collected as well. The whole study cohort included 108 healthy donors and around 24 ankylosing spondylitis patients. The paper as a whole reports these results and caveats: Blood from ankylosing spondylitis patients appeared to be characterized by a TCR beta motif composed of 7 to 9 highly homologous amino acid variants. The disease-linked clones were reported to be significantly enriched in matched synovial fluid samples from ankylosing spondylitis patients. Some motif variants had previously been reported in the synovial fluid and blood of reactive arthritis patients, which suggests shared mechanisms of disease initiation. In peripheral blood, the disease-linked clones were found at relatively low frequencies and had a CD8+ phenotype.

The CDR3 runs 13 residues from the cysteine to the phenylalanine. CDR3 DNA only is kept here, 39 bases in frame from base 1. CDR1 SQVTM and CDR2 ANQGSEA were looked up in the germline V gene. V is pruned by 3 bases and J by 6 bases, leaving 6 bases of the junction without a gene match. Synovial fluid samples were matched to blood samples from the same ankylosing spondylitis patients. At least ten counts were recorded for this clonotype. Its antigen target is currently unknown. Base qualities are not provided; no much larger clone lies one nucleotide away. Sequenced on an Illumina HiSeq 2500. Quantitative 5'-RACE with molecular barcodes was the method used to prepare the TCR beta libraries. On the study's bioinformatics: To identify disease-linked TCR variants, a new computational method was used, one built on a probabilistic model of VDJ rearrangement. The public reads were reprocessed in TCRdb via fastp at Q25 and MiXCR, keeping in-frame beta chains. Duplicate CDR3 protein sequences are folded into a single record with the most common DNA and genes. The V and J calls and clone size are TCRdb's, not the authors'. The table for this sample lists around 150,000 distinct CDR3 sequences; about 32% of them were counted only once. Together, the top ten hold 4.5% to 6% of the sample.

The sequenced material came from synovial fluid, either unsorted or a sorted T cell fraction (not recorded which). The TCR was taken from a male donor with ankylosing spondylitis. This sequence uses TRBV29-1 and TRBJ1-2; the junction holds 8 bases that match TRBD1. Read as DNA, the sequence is TGCAGCGTTGACGGCCAGGGGGCTAATGGCTACACCTTC. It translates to CSVDGQGANGYTF.